Shown below are 16 T cell receptor beta chains from a single sample sequenced in a study of blood T cell repertoires in COVID-19. The table came from immunoSEQ multiplex PCR; TCRdb's copy has only in-frame clones and leaves some out. The sample has about 16,000 clones, roughly 91% seen once. The sample comprised peripheral blood. These receptors originate from a man in his 60s with acute or convalescent COVID-19.

V gene TRBV7-9 combines with J gene TRBJ2-7, with 12 bases fitting TRBD2. The ends lost 5 bases at V and 2 bases at J; junction bases unmatched: 7. The CDR3 length is 16 residues. The germline V gene has CDR1 SEHNR and CDR2 FQNEAQ (reference sequence). The CDR3 DNA follows: TGTGCCAGCAGCCCGGGACTAGCGGGTGACACCTACGAGCAGTACTTC. Its protein product is CASSPGLAGDTYEQYF.

This clone occurred a few times. The chain carries TRBV6-1 and TRBJ2-6; D call uncertain. Germline CDR1 MNHNS, CDR2 SASEGT. The CDR3 is made up of 14 amino acids. Trimming removed 2 bases from V and 2 bases from J, with 4 bases in between. The CDR3 nucleotides read TGTGCCAGCAGTGAATCTGCTGGGGCCAACGTCCTGACTTTC. Protein: CASSESAGANVLTF.

The V gene is TRBV5-1, the J gene TRBJ2-2, with D maybe TRBD1 (5 bases). The germline V gene has CDR1 SGHRS and CDR2 YFSETQ. The CDR3 spans 16 residues. V was clipped by 1 base and J by 2 bases, with 12 bases between them. Here the CDR3 reads CASSLIPGINTGELFF. CDR3 nucleotides: TGCGCCAGCAGCTTGATCCCAGGGATAAACACCGGGGAGCTGTTTTTT.

The rearrangement joins TRBV5-1 to TRBJ2-1; TRBD2 agrees at 11 bases. With V trimmed by 4 bases and J by 6 bases, 18 bases remained unmatched. The V gene's germline CDR1 is SGHRS and CDR2 YFSETQ. The CDR3 has 19 amino acids. CDR3 protein: CASSMPGLAALGRTNEQFF. The CDR3 DNA follows: TGCGCCAGCAGCATGCCGGGACTAGCGGCCCTTGGAAGAACCAATGAGCAGTTCTTC.

The rearrangement links TRBV28 to TRBJ1-6; TRBD1 matches at 7 bases. The CDR3 has 13 residues. Germline assignment: CDR1 MDHEN and CDR2 SYDVKM. V was pared by 10 bases and J by 5 bases, with 5 bases of the junction left unmatched. CDR3 region: CATKQGNNSPLHF. The CDR3 region has the DNA TGTGCCACCAAACAGGGGAATAATTCACCCCTCCACTTT.

This clone was observed a handful of times. The V gene is TRBV9, the J gene TRBJ2-4, with TRBD1 identical over 7 bases. CDR3 length: 12 residues. Germline loops: CDR1 SGDLS, CDR2 YYNGEE. V lost 4 bases, J lost 15 bases, and 10 bases stayed unmatched. For the CDR3, the DNA is TGTGCCAGCAGCCTCCTAGGGACAGAGAGGTACTTC. Translated: CASSLLGTERYF.

CDR3 in DNA: TGTGCCAGCAGCAGGGATGAGAGCACCGGGGAGCTGTTTTTT. This translates into CASSRDESTGELFF. This chain uses TRBV6-4 with TRBJ2-2; possible D gene TRBD1, 5 bases. The ends were cut back, 6 bases at V and 4 bases at J, with 12 bases in the middle. The CDR3 consists of 14 residues. Per germline, CDR1 MRHNA and CDR2 SNTAGT.

This sequence joins TRBV25-1 and TRBJ2-7, with 8 bases that match TRBD1. Germline trimming cut 3 bases from V and 2 bases from J; bases unmatched to any gene: 3. The CDR3 contains 14 residues. In germline, CDR1 is MGHDK, CDR2 SYGVNS. The CDR3 loop is CASSDRGHPYEQYF. CDR3 bases: TGTGCCAGCAGTGACAGGGGGCACCCCTACGAGCAGTACTTC.

The CDR3 DNA follows: TGCGCCAGCAGCCAAGGGCCTGATCTAGCGGGGGGGCAGAGCACCGGGGAGCTGTTTTTT. Translated, it gives CASSQGPDLAGGQSTGELFF. The V gene is TRBV4-1, the J gene TRBJ2-2, with 12 positions matching TRBD2. Germline V CDR1 and CDR2: MGHRA, YSYEKL. The CDR3 has 20 amino acids. V lost 1 base, J lost 4 bases, and 13 bases stayed unmatched.

This rearrangement joins TRBV12-1 to TRBJ2-2; the D call TRBD2 from the table was never checked on the DNA. TRBV12-1 is deemed a pseudogene. There are 20 residues in the CDR3. This chain's CDR3 is CASSPPAASGDPSNTGELFF. The DNA for the CDR3 is TGTGCCAGCAGCCCCCCCGCGGCCAGCGGGGACCCCTCGAACACCGGGGAGCTGTTTTTT.

The rearrangement uses TRBV5-5 and TRBJ2-2; D ambiguous. Trimming shortened V by 3 bases and J by 1 base, and 10 bases separated the two germline ends. Germline CDR1 SGHKS, CDR2 YYEKEE (reference sequence). The CDR3 totals 15 residues. CDR3 loop: CASSSSVMNTGELFF. In DNA form, the CDR3 reads TGTGCCAGCAGCTCCTCGGTCATGAACACCGGGGAGCTGTTTTTT.

This clone was picked up one time. The chain carries TRBV4-2 and TRBJ2-3; 10 bases are shared with TRBD2. Per the germline V gene, CDR1 is LGHNA and CDR2 is YNFKEQ. Unmatched junction bases numbered 8, after V lost 0 bases and J lost 2 bases. This CDR3 has 18 residues. CDR3 nucleotide sequence: TGTGCCAGCAGCCAAGAAGTGAAGCTAGCGGGGGACACAGATACGCAGTATTTT. This codes for CASSQEVKLAGDTDTQYF.

The CDR3, as DNA: TGTGCCAGCAGGCCTGACACCAACTATGGCTACACCTTC. Translating gives CASRPDTNYGYTF. This rearrangement joins TRBV5-6 to TRBJ1-2; the D is unclear. Germline lookup yields CDR1 SGHDT and CDR2 YYEEEE. This CDR3 contains 13 residues. The germline V and J ends were trimmed by 5 bases and 2 bases, with 10 bases remaining between them.

V gene TRBV27 combines with J gene TRBJ2-7; TRBD2 aligns across 7 bases. This CDR3 region has 13 residues. The V and J ends lost 6 bases and 6 bases, in that order; junction bases with no gene match: 8. In germline, CDR1 is MNHEY, CDR2 SMNVEV (reference sequence). Here the CDR3 DNA reads TGTGCCAGCAGGTCCGGGGACTACTCCGAGCAGTACTTC. Its translation: CASRSGDYSEQYF.

The chain has TRBV28 and TRBJ2-1; 7 bases fit TRBD1. V lost 3 bases to trimming and J lost 10 bases; unmatched junction nucleotides: 6. This CDR3 is 13 amino acids long. Germline CDR1 is MDHEN and CDR2 is SYDVKM. The CDR3: CASSFFRQGEQFF. CDR3 DNA sequence: TGTGCCAGCAGTTTTTTTAGACAGGGAGAGCAGTTCTTC.

The gene calls are TRBV2 and TRBJ1-3; D might be TRBD1 (5 bases). The CDR3 runs 15 residues. Germline V gene sequence: CDR1 SNHLY, CDR2 FYNNEI. Trimming took 5 bases from V and 2 from J, leaving 13 bases between them. The CDR3 reads CASSRRGGTGNTIYF. CDR3 sequence (DNA): TGTGCCAGCAGTCGCCGCGGGGGGACTGGAAACACCATATATTTT.